A single count supports the clone carrying this T cell receptor (beta chain). What it recognizes is unknown. The method was immunoSEQ multiplex PCR; TCRdb's version includes in-frame clones alone and lacks a portion of them. Among fewer than 110,000 clones listed, about 93% were seen once. CDR1 SGHRS and CDR2 YFSETQ come from the germline V gene. This CDR3 spans 13 amino acids. Trimming removed 0 bases from V and 2 bases from J, with 5 bases in between. The data were taken from a study of T cell responses to AZD1222 COVID-19 vaccine. Study summary: Analyses pooled second doses at about 4 or about 12 weeks.

Study observations and caveats: With two AZD1222 doses given, Spike-specific TCR breadth and depth both rose. Among the donors, most were white British and more were female, and clonal diversity was possibly underestimated.

The specimen comprised peripheral blood, sampled on day 0 of AZD1222 vaccination. This receptor was identified in an adult in good health. The V and J genes are TRBV5-1 and TRBJ1-1; D is unresolved. The DNA of the CDR3 is TGCGCCAGCAGCTTGGTGTACAACACTGAAGCTTTCTTT. The encoded protein is CASSLVYNTEAFF.